Listed here are 10 T cell receptor beta chains from one sample, sequenced in a study of blood T cells in healthy people across ages. PCR was performed a second time for about 6 to 12 cycles using a sample-barcoded 5' primer and a J-beta primer mix. TCRdb processed the 5' RACE reads anew with MiXCR; each CDR3 protein has one entry. The sample records around 1,800,000 distinct CDR3 sequences, 30% to 40% being singletons. The sequenced material came from blood. Source of these receptors: a human donor in good health.

The chain links TRBV6-1 to TRBJ2-4; unclear D gene. The J call may be wrong; the DNA end is better matched by TRBJ2-7. This CDR3 region has 13 residues. Germline V lookup: CDR1 MNHNS, CDR2 SASEGT. In DNA, the CDR3 is TGTGCCAGCAGTGAAGGCCGACCCTCCGAGCAGTACTTC. It specifies CASSEGRPSEQYF.

V gene TRBV27 combines with J gene TRBJ2-1, with D perhaps matching TRBD2 (6 bases). Trimming shortened V by 11 bases and J by 0 bases, and 14 bases separated the two germline ends. The CDR3 runs to 14 residues. Germline assignment: CDR1 MNHEY and CDR2 SMNVEV (reference sequence). The CDR3 reads CAVGGSDSYNEQFF. Written as DNA, the CDR3 is TGTGCCGTGGGGGGTTCGGACTCCTACAATGAGCAGTTCTTC.

V gene TRBV12-5 combines with J gene TRBJ2-3, with 7 bases matching TRBD1. There are 11 residues in the CDR3. V shed 10 bases, J shed 9 bases, and the junction held 7 bases outside the gene matches. CDR1 is LGHNT, CDR2 FRNRAP, per germline. The CDR3 region is CANRRDSTQYF. CDR3 DNA: TGTGCTAACCGCCGGGACAGCACGCAGTATTTT.

The chain is built from TRBV4-3 and TRBJ2-3; 7 bases line up with TRBD2. CDR3 length: 15 residues. From germline, CDR1 is LGHNA and CDR2 YSLEER. V shed 0 bases, J shed 4 bases, and the junction held 4 bases outside the gene matches. Here the CDR3 DNA reads TGCGCCAGCAGCCAAGACTGGGAGGGCTCAGATACGCAGTATTTT. Amino acid sequence: CASSQDWEGSDTQYF.

This clonotype occurred many times. The V gene is TRBV7-3, the J gene TRBJ2-7, with 7 positions matching TRBD1. The CDR3 has 16 amino acids. Germline V gene sequence: CDR1 SGHTA, CDR2 FQGTGA. V trimming: 5 bases; J trimming: 2 bases; junction bases outside the gene matches: 12. The CDR3 DNA reads TGTGCCAGCAGCCCAGACGGGACAGTGATAACCTACGAGCAGTACTTC. This encodes CASSPDGTVITYEQYF. Full variable domain (missing parts from reference TRBV7-3 and TRBJ2-7): GAGVSQTPSNKVTEKGKYVELRCDPISGHTALYWYRQSLGQGPEFLIYFQGTGAADDSGLPNDRFFAVRPEGSVSTLKIQRTERGDSAVYLCASSPDGTVITYEQYFGPGTRLTVT.

The chain joins TRBV7-9 to TRBJ1-1; D is uncertain. Between the trimmed V and J ends, which lost 5 bases and 1 base, there was a span of 11 bases. Germline CDR1 reads SEHNR; CDR2 reads FQNEAQ (reference sequence). This CDR3 contains 14 residues. The CDR3 loop reads CASSDRSGNTEAFF. The CDR3 coding sequence is TGTGCCAGCAGCGATCGGTCAGGGAACACTGAAGCTTTCTTT.

The chain joins TRBV20-1 to TRBJ2-5, with 7 nucleotides matching TRBD2. This CDR3 comprises 15 residues. CDR1 DFQATT and CDR2 SNEGSKA come from the germline V gene (reference sequence). With V trimmed by 6 bases and J by 2 bases, 12 bases remained unmatched. The CDR3 sequence is CSALLLAGLQETQYF. CDR3 coding DNA: TGCAGTGCGCTGCTTTTGGCGGGACTACAAGAGACCCAGTACTTC.

The rearrangement uses TRBV7-2 and TRBJ1-5, with unresolved D. From germline, CDR1 is SGHTA and CDR2 FQGNSA. This CDR3 region has 15 residues. Trimming pared 1 base from V and 1 base from J, leaving 8 bases between. In DNA form, the CDR3 reads TGTGCCAGCAGCTTAGGCGGTCGAAGCAATCAGCCCCAGCATTTT. The encoded protein is CASSLGGRSNQPQHF.

This chain connects TRBV29-1 to TRBJ2-3; 7 nucleotides align to TRBD2. V lost 1 base, J lost 2 bases, and 6 bases stayed unmatched. The CDR3 is 15 amino acids. From germline, CDR1 is SQVTM and CDR2 ANQGSEA. The CDR3 DNA reads TGCAGCGTTGAAGGTCGAGCGGGGCACACAGATACGCAGTATTTT. Its protein product is CSVEGRAGHTDTQYF.

The chain carries TRBV7-9 and TRBJ1-5, with D tentatively TRBD1 (6 bases). This CDR3 comprises 16 residues. The germline gives CDR1 SEHNR, CDR2 FQNEAQ (reference sequence). Trimming took off 6 bases at V and 7 bases at J, with 22 bases between the two ends. CDR3 sequence reads: CASSRGGEGPLQPQHF. In nucleotides, the CDR3 is TGTGCCAGCAGTAGAGGGGGGGAGGGACCATTACAGCCCCAGCATTTT. The full variable domain, rest sourced from reference TRBV7-9 and TRBJ1-5, is DTGVSQNPRHKITKRGQNVTFRCDPISEHNRLYWYRQTLGQGPEFLTYFQNEAQLEKSRLLSDRFSAERPKGSFSTLEIQRTEQGDSAMYLCASSRGGEGPLQPQHFGDGTRLSIL.